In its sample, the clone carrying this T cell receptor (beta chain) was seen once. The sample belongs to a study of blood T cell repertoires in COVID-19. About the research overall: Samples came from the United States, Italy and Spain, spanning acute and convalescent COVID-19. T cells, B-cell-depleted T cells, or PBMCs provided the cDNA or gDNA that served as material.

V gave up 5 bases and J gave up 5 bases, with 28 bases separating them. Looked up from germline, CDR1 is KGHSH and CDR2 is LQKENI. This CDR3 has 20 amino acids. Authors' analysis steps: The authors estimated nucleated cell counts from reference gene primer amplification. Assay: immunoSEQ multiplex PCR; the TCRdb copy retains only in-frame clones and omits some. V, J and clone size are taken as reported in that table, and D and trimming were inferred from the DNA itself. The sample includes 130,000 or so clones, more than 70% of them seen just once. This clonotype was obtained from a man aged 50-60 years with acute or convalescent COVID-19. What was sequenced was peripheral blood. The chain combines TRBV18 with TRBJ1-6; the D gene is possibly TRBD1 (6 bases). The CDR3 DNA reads TGTGCCAGCTCAGCCACCCCAGGGGCTGGCCCCCGACTGAATAATTCACCCCTCCACTTT. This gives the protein CASSATPGAGPRLNNSPLHF.